This TCR beta chain was recorded in a study of shared clonotypes between healthy human individuals. This clone was counted between two and nine times. Sequencing was performed with immunoSEQ multiplex PCR; in TCRdb, only in-frame clones are kept and a portion is missing. The sample includes some 700,000 clones, about 92% seen only once; the top ten take 30% to 35%. The CDR3 spans 12 residues. Germline CDR1 and CDR2: MGHRA and YSYEKL. V was shortened by 8 bases and J by 6 bases, with 11 bases between the two germline ends. J is TRBJ2-1 and V is TRBV4-1; D is perhaps TRBD2 (7 bases). The specimen sequenced was memory CD8+ T cells from PBMCs. Described subset: CD45RO+ cells pooled with CCR7-negative TemRA cells. The clonotype originates from a young man in good health. Some clones in this sample may be carry-over from other donors' samples. The CDR3 spells CASLGGANEQFF. The CDR3 DNA reads TGCGCCAGCCTTGGGGGGGCCAATGAGCAGTTCTTC.